This paragraph covers one T cell receptor (beta chain) sequence. The method was immunoSEQ multiplex PCR; TCRdb's version includes in-frame clones alone and lacks a portion of them. The data contain more than 25,000 clones, around 89% of them singletons. The sample originates from a study of T cell changes during pregnancy in multiple sclerosis. This CDR3 is built from 17 residues. In germline, CDR1 is SGDLS, CDR2 YYNGEE. Trimming removed 2 bases from V and 2 bases from J; junction bases left unmatched: 5. The source is a female donor with multiple sclerosis, enrolled in a pregnancy study. Sequenced here: CD8+ T cells from peripheral blood mononuclear cells, sampled in the third trimester of pregnancy. J is TRBJ2-3 and V is TRBV9, with TRBD2 matching over 13 bases. CDR3 residues: CASSVRTSGGYTDTQYF. The CDR3 bases are TGTGCCAGCAGCGTTAGGACTAGCGGGGGTTACACAGATACGCAGTATTTT.